The 31 T cell receptor beta chains presented below share a single source sample, sequenced in a study of OX40 agonist ivuxolimab in advanced cancers. Method: immunoSEQ multiplex PCR; TCRdb's copy keeps in-frame clones and lacks some. The table records fewer than 70,000 clones, less than 90% of them present only once. The specimen comprised CD4+ or CD8+ T cells sorted from blood, sampled in a trial of the OX40 agonist ivuxolimab. Receptors originate from an adult with an advanced solid tumor such as melanoma, head and neck, liver or kidney cancer.

This clone was seen a single time. The rearrangement uses TRBV30 and TRBJ2-7; D is uncertain. This CDR3 comprises 12 residues. Germline V gene data show CDR1 as GTSNPN and CDR2 as SVGIG (reference sequence). Trimming stripped 1 base from V and 4 bases from J, with 8 bases between. The CDR3 nucleotides read TGTGCCTGGAGTGGATTAGGATACGAGCAGTACTTC. Translating gives CAWSGLGYEQYF.

The chain recombines TRBV7-3 with TRBJ2-1, with 10 bases fitting TRBD2. Looked up from germline, CDR1 is SGHTA and CDR2 is FQGTGA. The CDR3 covers 14 residues. V lost 5 bases, J lost 9 bases, and 7 bases stayed unmatched. In nucleotides, the CDR3 is TGTGCCAGCAGCCCTAGCGGGGGACCGAGTGAGCAGTTCTTC. It encodes CASSPSGGPSEQFF.

The V gene is TRBV1, the J gene TRBJ2-4. TRBV1 is designated a pseudogene. The CDR3 totals 15 residues. CDR3 protein: CTSSQPPKGKNIQYF. For the CDR3, the DNA is TGCACCAGCAGCCAACCCCCGAAGGGCAAAAACATTCAGTACTTC.

The chain joins TRBV6-5 to TRBJ2-7, with 11 positions matching TRBD2. Unmatched junction bases numbered 4, after V lost 5 bases and J lost 4 bases. Germline V gives CDR1 MNHEY, CDR2 SVGAGI. The CDR3 loop spans 14 amino acids. CDR3 bases: TGTGCCAGCAGTGGAACTAGCGGGGGTTACGAGCAGTACTTC. This codes for CASSGTSGGYEQYF.

V is TRBV11-2 and J is TRBJ2-1; 7 bases fit TRBD1. Germline V gene data show CDR1 as SGHAT and CDR2 as FQNNGV. The trim removed 5 bases at V and 4 bases at J, leaving 5 bases unmatched. This CDR3 is built from 14 residues. Here the CDR3 reads CASSPGTVYNEQFF. The CDR3 bases are TGTGCCAGCAGCCCCGGGACAGTATACAATGAGCAGTTCTTC.

The V call is TRBV7-2, the J call TRBJ1-6, with unresolved D. V lost 3 bases and J 6 bases, leaving 12 bases between the germline ends. This CDR3 region has 15 residues. Germline V gene sequence: CDR1 SGHTA, CDR2 FQGNSA. DNA of the CDR3: TGTGCCAGCAGCTTCTCGGCCACCCCTAATTCACCCCTCCACTTT. It specifies CASSFSATPNSPLHF. The full variable domain, with the rest looked up from reference TRBV7-2 and TRBJ1-6, is GAGVSQSPSNKVTEKGKDVELRCDPISGHTALYWYRQSLGQGLEFLIYFQGNSAPDKSGLPSDRFSAERTGGSVSTLTIQRTQQEDSAVYLCASSFSATPNSPLHFGNGTRLTVT.

This chain joins TRBV25-1 and TRBJ1-6; D is perhaps TRBD1 (5 bases). V was cut by 2 bases and J by 3 bases, with 14 bases left in between. CDR1 and CDR2 (germline): MGHDK, SYGVNS. The CDR3 has 17 residues. The CDR3 protein is CASSEGQGGGYNSPLHF. In DNA form, the CDR3 reads TGTGCCAGCAGTGAAGGGCAGGGTGGGGGCTATAATTCACCCCTCCACTTT.

The chain recombines TRBV18 with TRBJ2-5; no clear D. Between the trimmed V and J ends, which lost 2 bases and 5 bases, there was a span of 6 bases. The germline V gene has CDR1 KGHSH and CDR2 LQKENI. The CDR3 has 12 residues. The CDR3 region has the DNA TGTGCCAGCTCACCATCCGAGGAGACCCAGTACTTC. It codes for CASSPSEETQYF.

The rearrangement links TRBV4-2 to TRBJ2-1, with D hard to call. V lost 4 bases and J 5 bases, leaving 15 bases between the germline ends. CDR1 is LGHNA and CDR2 is YNFKEQ in the germline V gene. The CDR3 spans 15 residues. The CDR3 DNA reads TGTGCCAGCAGCCTTTCGGCCTACGATAACAATGAGCAGTTCTTC. The encoded protein is CASSLSAYDNNEQFF.

This clone has only one observation. V gene TRBV6-5 combines with J gene TRBJ2-5; D is possibly TRBD1 or TRBD2 (7 bases each). The CDR3 runs to 16 residues. Trimming removed 4 bases at V and 9 bases at J, with 24 bases between. Germline-derived CDR1 and CDR2 are MNHEY and SVGAGI. CDR3 protein: CASSLKGRGTRGAQYF. The CDR3 DNA follows: TGTGCCAGCAGTTTAAAAGGCAGGGGGACTCGGGGGGCCCAGTACTTC.

The chain recombines TRBV28 with TRBJ2-3; no firm D call. CDR1 MDHEN and CDR2 SYDVKM come from the germline V gene. The CDR3 runs 20 residues. Between the trimmed V and J ends, which lost 7 bases and 2 bases, there was a span of 31 bases. The CDR3 nucleotides are TGTGCCAGCACCCACGCGCCGGCCCTTCCGATAACTTACCTCACAGATACGCAGTATTTT. Amino acids: CASTHAPALPITYLTDTQYF.

This chain connects TRBV11-3 to TRBJ2-7; D unresolved. This CDR3 has 12 residues. Germline CDR1 and CDR2: SGHNT and YENEEA. The V end lost 5 bases, the J end lost 1 base, and 6 bases lay between the germline ends. The CDR3: CASSMESYEQYF. Written as DNA, the CDR3 is TGTGCCAGCAGCATGGAATCCTACGAGCAGTACTTC. Full variable domain (rest looked up from reference TRBV11-3 and TRBJ2-7): EAGVVQSPRYKIIEKKQPVAFWCNPISGHNTLYWYLQNLGQGPELLIRYENEEAVDDSQLPKDRFSAERLKGVDSTLKIQPAELGDSAVYLCASSMESYEQYFGPGTRLTVT.

The chain's CDR3 is CASSQFMSYEQYF. The CDR3 nucleotides are TGTGCCAGCAGCCAGTTCATGTCCTACGAGCAGTACTTC. The V gene is TRBV27, the J gene TRBJ2-7; D unclear. CDR3 length: 13 residues. The germline V gene has CDR1 MNHEY and CDR2 SMNVEV (reference sequence). V was cut by 6 bases and J by 1 base, with 10 bases left in between.

The genes are TRBV12-5 and TRBJ2-5; D unresolved. V lost 2 bases to trimming and J lost 4 bases, with 8 bases between them. This CDR3 is built from 13 residues. Per the germline V gene, CDR1 is LGHNT and CDR2 is FRNRAP. The CDR3 nucleotides read TGTGCTAGTGGTTTGATTTTAGGAGAGACCCAGTACTTC. This gives the protein CASGLILGETQYF.

The V gene is TRBV2, the J gene TRBJ1-2; 8 positions match TRBD1. The CDR3 has 15 residues. Germline loops: CDR1 SNHLY, CDR2 FYNNEI. V dropped 6 bases and J dropped 4; count of bases not matched to a gene: 10. CDR3 in amino acids: CASSKTQGASYGYTF. The CDR3 DNA reads as TGTGCCAGCAGCAAAACGCAGGGGGCGAGCTATGGCTACACCTTC.

The chain uses TRBV13 and TRBJ2-6; D ambiguous. The germline gives CDR1 PRHDT, CDR2 FYEKMQ (reference sequence). The germline V and J ends were trimmed by 1 base and 4 bases, with 17 bases remaining between them. The CDR3 contains 18 residues. Here the CDR3 DNA reads TGTGCCAGCAGCTTAGCAGTAAAGGGCCGCAAGGGGGCCAACGTCCTGACTTTC. Protein: CASSLAVKGRKGANVLTF.

The genes are TRBV11-3 and TRBJ2-1; D possibly corresponds to TRBD2 (5 bases). Germline CDR1 SGHNT, CDR2 YENEEA. Trimming left V 5 bases short and J 10 bases short, with 9 bases between. The CDR3 length is 11 residues. For the CDR3, the DNA is TGTGCCAGCAGCCGGGGTCACGAGCAGTTCTTC. Its translation is CASSRGHEQFF.

This chain connects TRBV7-9 to TRBJ2-3; D remains ambiguous. The CDR3 runs 10 residues. Germline-derived CDR1 and CDR2 are SEHNR and FQNEAQ (reference sequence). The V gene lost 9 bases and the J gene lost 3 bases, with 4 bases spanning the gap. The CDR3 region has the DNA TGTGCCAGTCAGACAGATACGCAGTATTTT. It is translated as CASQTDTQYF.

The chain recombines TRBV29-1 with TRBJ1-1; D unresolved. Per germline, CDR1 SQVTM and CDR2 ANQGSEA. This CDR3 region has 12 residues. V was trimmed by 4 bases and J by 0 bases, leaving 6 bases between them. This CDR3 is CSVVRLNTEAFF. DNA of the CDR3: TGCAGCGTTGTCAGGCTGAACACTGAAGCTTTCTTT.

The CDR3 sequence is CAWSVGTGPNYGYTF. In nucleotides, the CDR3 is TGTGCCTGGAGTGTAGGAACAGGCCCTAACTATGGCTACACCTTC. The chain links TRBV30 to TRBJ1-2; D is perhaps TRBD1 (5 bases). Germline-derived CDR1 and CDR2 are GTSNPN and SVGIG (reference sequence). V was cut by 0 bases and J by 0 bases, with 11 bases left in between. The CDR3 has 15 residues.

The J gene is TRBJ1-1, the V gene TRBV18; D perhaps matches TRBD1 (5 bases). This CDR3 has 14 amino acids. V shed 3 bases and J shed 5 bases, with 13 bases lying between them. Germline CDR1 KGHSH, CDR2 LQKENI. The CDR3 protein is CASSPAQGGTEAFF. CDR3 bases: TGTGCCAGCTCACCGGCCCAGGGAGGGACTGAAGCTTTCTTT.

The chain is built from TRBV4-2 and TRBJ1-3, with 10 bases aligning to TRBD1. V dropped 1 base and J dropped 2; count of bases not matched to a gene: 2. Germline V lookup: CDR1 LGHNA, CDR2 YNFKEQ. The CDR3 has 16 residues. In DNA, the CDR3 is TGTGCCAGCAGCCAAGTCGGGACAGGGGCTGGAAACACCATATATTTT. Translating gives CASSQVGTGAGNTIYF.

The chain employs TRBV6-6 and TRBJ2-4; possible D gene TRBD2, 6 bases. V was trimmed by 5 bases and J by 0 bases, leaving 14 bases between them. This CDR3 is built from 16 residues. Germline lookup yields CDR1 MNHNY and CDR2 SVGAGI (reference sequence). The CDR3 protein is CASSGGTSLAKNIQYF. In DNA, the CDR3 is TGTGCCAGCAGTGGGGGGACTTCTCTAGCCAAAAACATTCAGTACTTC.

This clone has a single count. The chain has TRBV10-1 and TRBJ1-1, with D unresolved. The V and J ends lost 2 bases and 5 bases respectively, with 9 bases between them. The V gene's germline CDR1 is WNHNN and CDR2 SYGVQD (reference sequence). This CDR3 is 13 amino acids long. CDR3 residues: CASSENVRTEAFF. The CDR3 DNA reads as TGCGCCAGCAGTGAGAATGTGAGGACTGAAGCTTTCTTT.

The chain has TRBV7-9 and TRBJ2-7; D might be TRBD1 or TRBD2, each matching 6 bases. CDR1 is SEHNR, CDR2 FQNEAQ, per germline (reference sequence). The CDR3 length is 15 residues. The ends were cut back, 8 bases at V and 4 bases at J, with 21 bases in the middle. The CDR3 loop is CASVPGGGSRYEQYF. The CDR3 nucleotides are TGTGCCAGCGTTCCCGGAGGGGGGAGCAGGTACGAGCAGTACTTC.

This clone has a handful of counts. J is TRBJ1-1 and V is TRBV30, with a weak D call TRBD1 (5 bases). The CDR3 sequence is 16 residues long. V was trimmed by 2 bases and J by 6 bases, leaving 22 bases between them. The V gene's germline CDR1 is GTSNPN and CDR2 SVGIG (reference sequence). In DNA, the CDR3 is TGTGCCTGGAGTCCAAGGGGCATCGCTAGAGTTGCTGAAGCTTTCTTT. This codes for CAWSPRGIARVAEAFF.

This clone was detected a few times. The chain couples TRBV6-1 to TRBJ1-2, with a weak D call TRBD1 (5 bases). The CDR3 runs 14 residues. Trimming stripped 6 bases from V and 0 bases from J, with 11 bases between. The germline gives CDR1 MNHNS, CDR2 SASEGT. This chain's CDR3 is CASRVGGTNYGYTF. CDR3 in DNA: TGTGCCAGCAGAGTCGGGGGGACTAACTATGGCTACACCTTC.

The chain links TRBV18 to TRBJ1-3; the match to TRBD1 covers 9 bases. CDR3 length equals 16 residues. Germline CDR1 KGHSH, CDR2 LQKENI. J was trimmed by 0 bases and V by 3 bases; bases with no gene match: 3. This CDR3 is CASSPGTGNSGNTIYF. CDR3 coding DNA: TGTGCCAGCTCACCTGGGACAGGGAACTCTGGAAACACCATATATTTT.

The chain uses TRBV11-3 and TRBJ2-5; 14 bases are a match to TRBD2. Per germline, CDR1 SGHNT and CDR2 YENEEA. After removal of 5 bases from V and 5 bases from J, the junction contained 4 bases not matched to a gene. This CDR3 is built from 15 residues. The CDR3 DNA is TGTGCCAGCAGCCAGGGACTAGCGGGGGTGGAGACCCAGTACTTC. Encoded protein: CASSQGLAGVETQYF.

The CDR3 DNA sequence: TGTGCCAGCTCACCCGGACGGAGCACAGATACGCAGTATTTT. Translating it yields CASSPGRSTDTQYF. The chain carries TRBV18 and TRBJ2-3; D call uncertain. This CDR3 region has 14 residues. Trimming took off 3 bases at V and 0 bases at J, with 7 bases between the two ends. Germline V lookup: CDR1 KGHSH, CDR2 LQKENI.

The rearrangement links TRBV7-9 to TRBJ2-3, with TRBD1 as a possible D gene (5 bases). CDR1 is SEHNR, CDR2 FQNEAQ, per germline (reference sequence). V lost 2 bases and J 2 bases, leaving 8 bases between the germline ends. The CDR3 runs 14 residues. The chain's CDR3 is CASSLTGFTDTQYF. CDR3 DNA: TGTGCCAGCAGCTTAACAGGATTCACAGATACGCAGTATTTT. Supplemented by reference TRBV7-9 and TRBJ2-3, the full variable domain reads DTGVSQNPRHKITKRGQNVTFRCDPISEHNRLYWYRQTLGQGPEFLTYFQNEAQLEKSRLLSDRFSAERPKGSFSTLEIQRTEQGDSAMYLCASSLTGFTDTQYFGPGTRLTVL.